The subject of this entry is one T cell receptor (beta chain). Original methodology: Estimated nucleated cell counts came from reference gene primer amplification. TCRdb's copy holds only in-frame clones and misses some; the assay was immunoSEQ multiplex PCR. The D gene and trimming were derived from the DNA, and the V and J assignments and clone size from that table. The sample yields around 200,000 clones, 70% to 85% seen once. The length of the CDR3 is 16 residues. Germline lookup yields CDR1 MNHEY and CDR2 SVGAGI. V dropped 4 bases and J dropped 5; count of bases not matched to a gene: 10. This sample stems from a study of blood T cell repertoires in COVID-19. The wider study: Samples came from the United States, Italy and Spain, spanning acute and convalescent COVID-19. PBMCs, B-cell-depleted T cells, or T cells were the source of the cDNA or gDNA that made up the material.

V is TRBV6-5 and J is TRBJ2-1, with 8 positions matching TRBD2. Sequenced material: peripheral blood. This sequence was found in a woman older than 75 with acute or convalescent COVID-19. DNA for the CDR3: TGTGCCAGCAGTTTGAGAGGACTAGCTACAGACAATGAGCAGTTCTTC. Its protein is CASSLRGLATDNEQFF.